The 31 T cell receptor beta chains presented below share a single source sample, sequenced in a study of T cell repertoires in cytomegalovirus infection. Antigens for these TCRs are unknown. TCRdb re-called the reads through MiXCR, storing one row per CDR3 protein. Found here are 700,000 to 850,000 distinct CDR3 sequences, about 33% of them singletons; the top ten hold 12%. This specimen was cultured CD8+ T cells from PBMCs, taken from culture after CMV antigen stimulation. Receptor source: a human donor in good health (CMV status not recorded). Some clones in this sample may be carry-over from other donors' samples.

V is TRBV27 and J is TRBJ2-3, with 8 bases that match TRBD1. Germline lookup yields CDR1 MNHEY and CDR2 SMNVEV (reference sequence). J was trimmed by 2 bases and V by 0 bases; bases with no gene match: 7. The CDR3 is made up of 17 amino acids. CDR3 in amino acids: CASSLSVDRVHTDTQYF. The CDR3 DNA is TGTGCCAGCAGTTTATCGGTGGACAGGGTGCACACAGATACGCAGTATTTT.

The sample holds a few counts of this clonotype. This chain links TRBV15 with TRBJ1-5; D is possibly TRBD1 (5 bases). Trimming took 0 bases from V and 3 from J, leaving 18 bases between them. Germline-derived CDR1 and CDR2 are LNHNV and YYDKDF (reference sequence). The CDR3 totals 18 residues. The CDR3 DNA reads TGTGCCACCAGCAGAGATGTTGTGGCCTCGACAGACAATCAGCCCCAGCATTTT. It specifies CATSRDVVASTDNQPQHF.

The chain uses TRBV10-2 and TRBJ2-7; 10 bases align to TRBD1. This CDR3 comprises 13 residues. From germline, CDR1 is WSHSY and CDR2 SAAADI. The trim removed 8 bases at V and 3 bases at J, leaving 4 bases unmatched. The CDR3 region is CASERTGGYEQYF. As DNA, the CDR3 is TGCGCCAGCGAAAGGACAGGGGGCTACGAGCAGTACTTC.

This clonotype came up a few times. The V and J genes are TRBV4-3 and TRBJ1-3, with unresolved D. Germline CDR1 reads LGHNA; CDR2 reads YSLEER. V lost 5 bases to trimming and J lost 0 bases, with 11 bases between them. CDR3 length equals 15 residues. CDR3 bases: TGCGCCAGCAGCTCCGGCCCGCACTCTGGAAACACCATATATTTT. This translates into CASSSGPHSGNTIYF.

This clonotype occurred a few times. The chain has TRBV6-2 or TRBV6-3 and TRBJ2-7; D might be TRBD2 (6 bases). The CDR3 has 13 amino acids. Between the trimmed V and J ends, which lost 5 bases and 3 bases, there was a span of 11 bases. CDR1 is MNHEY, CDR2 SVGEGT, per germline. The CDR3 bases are TGTGCCAGCAGTACGGGACTTAACTACGAGCAGTACGTC. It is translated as CASSTGLNYEQYV.

The CDR3 nucleotides read TGTGCCAGCAGCTCTTGGACAGGGGACGACATTCAGTACTTC. Translation: CASSSWTGDDIQYF. The J gene is TRBJ2-4, the V gene TRBV7-8; 9 nucleotides agree with TRBD1. The CDR3 length is 14 residues. Germline trimming cut 4 bases from V and 8 bases from J; bases unmatched to any gene: 6. The germline V gene encodes CDR1 SGHVS and CDR2 FQNEAQ. The whole variable domain, filled in from reference TRBV7-8 and TRBJ2-4, reads GAGVSQSPRYKVAKRGQDVALRCDPISGHVSLFWYQQALGQGPEFLTYFQNEAQLDKSGLPSDRFFAERPEGSVSTLKIQRTQQEDSAVYLCASSSWTGDDIQYFGAGTRLSVL.

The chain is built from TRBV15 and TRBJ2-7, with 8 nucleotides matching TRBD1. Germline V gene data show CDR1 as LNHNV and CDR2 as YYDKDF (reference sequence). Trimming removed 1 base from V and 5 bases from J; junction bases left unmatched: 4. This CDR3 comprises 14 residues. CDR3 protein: CATSRADRVHEQYF. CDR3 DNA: TGTGCCACCAGCAGAGCGGACAGGGTCCACGAGCAGTACTTC.

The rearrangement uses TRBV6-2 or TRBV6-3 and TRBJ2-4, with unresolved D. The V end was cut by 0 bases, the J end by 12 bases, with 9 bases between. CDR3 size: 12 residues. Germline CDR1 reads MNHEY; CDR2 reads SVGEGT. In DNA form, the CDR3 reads TGTGCCAGCAGTTACTCCCAGCGTGATCAGTACTTC. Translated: CASSYSQRDQYF.

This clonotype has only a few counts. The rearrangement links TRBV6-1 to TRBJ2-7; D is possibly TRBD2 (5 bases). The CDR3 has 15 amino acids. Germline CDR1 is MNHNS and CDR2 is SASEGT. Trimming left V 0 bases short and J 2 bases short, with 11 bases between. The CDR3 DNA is TGTGCCAGCAGTGAAGCGGCGGGTTCCACCTACGAGCAGTACGTC. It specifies CASSEAAGSTYEQYV.

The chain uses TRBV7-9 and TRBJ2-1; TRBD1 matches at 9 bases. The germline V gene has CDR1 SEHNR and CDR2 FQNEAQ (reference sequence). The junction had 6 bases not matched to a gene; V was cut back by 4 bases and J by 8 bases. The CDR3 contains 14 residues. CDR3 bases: TGTGCCAGCAGCTCCTCGACAGGGGGGGATGAGCAGTTCTTC. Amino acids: CASSSSTGGDEQFF.

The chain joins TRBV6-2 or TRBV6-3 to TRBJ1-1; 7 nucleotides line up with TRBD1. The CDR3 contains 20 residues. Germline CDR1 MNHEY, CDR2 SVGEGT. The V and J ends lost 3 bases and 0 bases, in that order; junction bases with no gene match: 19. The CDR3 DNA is TGTGCCAGCAGTTATAGCTTTCGGGAGGGGGCGGGATTCATGAACACTGAAGCTTTCTTT. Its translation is CASSYSFREGAGFMNTEAFF.

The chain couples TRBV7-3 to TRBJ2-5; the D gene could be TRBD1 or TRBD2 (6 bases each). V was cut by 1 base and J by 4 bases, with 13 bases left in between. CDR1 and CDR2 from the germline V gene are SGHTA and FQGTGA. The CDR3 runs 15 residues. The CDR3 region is CASSLMGGGLETQYF. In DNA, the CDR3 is TGTGCCAGCAGCTTAATGGGGGGCGGACTAGAGACCCAGTACTTC.

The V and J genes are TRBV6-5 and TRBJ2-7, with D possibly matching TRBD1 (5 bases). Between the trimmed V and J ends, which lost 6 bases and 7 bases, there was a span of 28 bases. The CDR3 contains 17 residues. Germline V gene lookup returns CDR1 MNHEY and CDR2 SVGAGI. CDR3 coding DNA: TGTGCCAGCAGCTCGAGTATTCGCAGGGCAGCCCTAAGAGAGCAGTACGTC. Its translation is CASSSSIRRAALREQYV.

The DNA of the CDR3 is TGTGCCACCAGCAGAGGACAGGGCAGCTCCTACGAGCAGTACTTC. The encoded protein is CATSRGQGSSYEQYF. This chain uses TRBV15 with TRBJ2-7, with 7 positions matching TRBD1. Trimming at V came to 1 base and at J to 0 bases, leaving 3 bases not matched to a gene. The CDR3 totals 15 residues. Germline-derived CDR1 and CDR2 are LNHNV and YYDKDF (reference sequence).

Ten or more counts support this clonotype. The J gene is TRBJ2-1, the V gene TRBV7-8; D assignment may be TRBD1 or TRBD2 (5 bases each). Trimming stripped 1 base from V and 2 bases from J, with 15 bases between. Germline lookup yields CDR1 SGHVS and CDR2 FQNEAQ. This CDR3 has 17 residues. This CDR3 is CASSLVVGEYPYNEQFF. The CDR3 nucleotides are TGTGCCAGCAGCTTAGTTGTGGGGGAGTACCCCTACAATGAGCAGTTCTTC.

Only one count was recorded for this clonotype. The DNA for the CDR3 is TGCGCCAGCAGCCAAGAGGGACTAGCGGACGAGCAGTACTTC. This sequence encodes CASSQEGLADEQYF. V usage is TRBV4-1 and J usage is TRBJ2-7; TRBD2 matches 11 bases. Germline V gene lookup returns CDR1 MGHRA and CDR2 YSYEKL. The length of the CDR3 is 14 residues. The junction had 0 bases not matched to a gene; V was cut back by 0 bases and J by 5 bases.

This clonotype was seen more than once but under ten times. CDR3 bases: TGTGCCAGCAGCTTAGCGGAAGGGGGCGCAAAGAACATTCAGTACTTC. Translated, it gives CASSLAEGGAKNIQYF. J is TRBJ2-4 and V is TRBV7-9; TRBD1 aligns across 7 bases. CDR1 and CDR2 from the germline V gene are SEHNR and FQNEAQ (reference sequence). This CDR3 region has 16 residues. The J segment lost 7 bases and the V segment lost 0 bases, leaving 9 bases of the junction unmatched.

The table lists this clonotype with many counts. CDR3 DNA: TGTGCCAGCAGCTTAGGAGCGATTAGCACAGATACGCAGTATTTT. Translated, it gives CASSLGAISTDTQYF. V is TRBV7-8 and J is TRBJ2-3; D is uncertain. V was clipped by 1 base and J by 0 bases, with 8 bases between them. The CDR3 contains 15 residues. Germline loops: CDR1 SGHVS, CDR2 FQNEAQ.

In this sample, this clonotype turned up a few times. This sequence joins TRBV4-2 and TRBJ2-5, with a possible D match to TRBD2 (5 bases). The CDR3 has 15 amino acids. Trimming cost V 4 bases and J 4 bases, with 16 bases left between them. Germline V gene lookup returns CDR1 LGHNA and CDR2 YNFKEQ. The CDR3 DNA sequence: TGTGCCAGCAGCCGCCTGCAACTAGTCGGAGAGACCCAGTACTTC. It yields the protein CASSRLQLVGETQYF.

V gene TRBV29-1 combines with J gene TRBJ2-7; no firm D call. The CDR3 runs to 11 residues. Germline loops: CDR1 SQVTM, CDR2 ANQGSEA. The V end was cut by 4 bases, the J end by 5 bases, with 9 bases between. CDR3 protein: CSVGRSNEQYF. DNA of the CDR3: TGCAGCGTTGGACGGAGCAACGAGCAGTACTTC.

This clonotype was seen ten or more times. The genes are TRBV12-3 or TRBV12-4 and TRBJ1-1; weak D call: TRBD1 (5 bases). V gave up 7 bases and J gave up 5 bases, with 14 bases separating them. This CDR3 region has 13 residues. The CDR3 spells CASTSRVWTEAFF. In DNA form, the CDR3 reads TGTGCCAGCACAAGCAGGGTTTGGACTGAAGCTTTCTTT.

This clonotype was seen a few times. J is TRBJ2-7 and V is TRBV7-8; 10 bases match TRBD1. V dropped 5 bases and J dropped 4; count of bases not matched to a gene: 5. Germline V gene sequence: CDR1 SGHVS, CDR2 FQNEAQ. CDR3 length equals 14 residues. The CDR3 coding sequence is TGTGCCAGCAGCCCTCGACAGGGGGCGTACGAGCAGTACGTC. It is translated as CASSPRQGAYEQYV.

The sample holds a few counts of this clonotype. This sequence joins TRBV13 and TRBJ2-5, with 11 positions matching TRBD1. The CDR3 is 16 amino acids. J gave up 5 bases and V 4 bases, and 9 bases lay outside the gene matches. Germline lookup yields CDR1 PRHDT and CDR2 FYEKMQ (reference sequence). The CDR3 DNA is TGTGCCAGCAGCTCAAGGACAGGGGGCAGTGAGGAGACCCAGTACTTC. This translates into CASSSRTGGSEETQYF.

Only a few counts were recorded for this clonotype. The CDR3 nucleotides are TGTGCCAGCAGGGATAGGGAGGGTCCTGCGGCTTTCTTT. As protein: CASRDREGPAAFF. V gene TRBV5-4 combines with J gene TRBJ1-1, with D uncertain. The V gene lost 5 bases and the J gene lost 11 bases, with 19 bases spanning the gap. Looked up from germline, CDR1 is SGHNT and CDR2 is YYREEE (reference sequence). This CDR3 comprises 13 residues.

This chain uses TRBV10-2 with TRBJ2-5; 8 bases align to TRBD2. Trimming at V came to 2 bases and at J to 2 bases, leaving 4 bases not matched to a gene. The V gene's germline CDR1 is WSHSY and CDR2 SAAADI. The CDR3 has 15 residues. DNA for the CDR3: TGCGCCAGCAGTGAGCGGGGGGGGCCGCAAGAGACCCAGTACTTC. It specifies CASSERGGPQETQYF.

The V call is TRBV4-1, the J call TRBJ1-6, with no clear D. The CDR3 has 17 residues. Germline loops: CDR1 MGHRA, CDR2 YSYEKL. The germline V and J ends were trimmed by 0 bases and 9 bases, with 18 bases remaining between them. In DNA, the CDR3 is TGCGCCAGCAGCCAAGACCCTTTCGACGTGGAGGGTTCACCCCTCCACTTT. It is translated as CASSQDPFDVEGSPLHF.

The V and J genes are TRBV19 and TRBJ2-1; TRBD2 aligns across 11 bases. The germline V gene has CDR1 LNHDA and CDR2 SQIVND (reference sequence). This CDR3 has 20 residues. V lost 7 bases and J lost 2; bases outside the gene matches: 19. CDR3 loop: CASTRQGPFSSGGTYNEQFF. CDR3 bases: TGTGCCAGTACCAGGCAGGGCCCCTTCTCTAGCGGGGGGACCTACAATGAGCAGTTCTTC. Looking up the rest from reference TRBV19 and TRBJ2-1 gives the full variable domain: DGGITQSPKYLFRKEGQNVTLSCEQNLNHDAMYWYRQDPGQGLRLIYYSQIVNDFQKGDIAEGYSVSREKKESFPLTVTSAQKNPTAFYLCASTRQGPFSSGGTYNEQFFGPGTRLTVL.

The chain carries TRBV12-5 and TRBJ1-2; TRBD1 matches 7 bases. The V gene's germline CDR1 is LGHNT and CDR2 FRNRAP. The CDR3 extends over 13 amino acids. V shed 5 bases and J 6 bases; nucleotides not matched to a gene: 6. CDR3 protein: CASGPRQGNGYTF. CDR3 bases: TGTGCTAGTGGTCCCCGACAGGGTAATGGCTACACCTTC.

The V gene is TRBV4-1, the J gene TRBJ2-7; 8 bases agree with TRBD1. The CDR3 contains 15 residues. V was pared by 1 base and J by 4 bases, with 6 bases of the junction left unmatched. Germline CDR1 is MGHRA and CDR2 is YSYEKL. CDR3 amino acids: CASSQVQGARYEQYF. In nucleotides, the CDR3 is TGCGCCAGCAGCCAAGTGCAGGGGGCTCGATACGAGCAGTACTTC.

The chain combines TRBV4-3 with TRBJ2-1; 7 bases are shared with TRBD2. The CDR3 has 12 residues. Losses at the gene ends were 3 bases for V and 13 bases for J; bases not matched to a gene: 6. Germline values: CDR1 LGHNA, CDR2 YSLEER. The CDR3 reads CASSQRGEGQFF. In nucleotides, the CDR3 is TGCGCCAGCAGCCAGCGAGGGGAGGGCCAGTTCTTC.

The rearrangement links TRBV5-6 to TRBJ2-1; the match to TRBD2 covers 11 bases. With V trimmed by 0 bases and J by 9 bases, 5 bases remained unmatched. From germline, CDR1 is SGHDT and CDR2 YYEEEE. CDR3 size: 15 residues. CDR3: CASSLGLAGGTEQFF. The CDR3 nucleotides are TGTGCCAGCAGCTTGGGTCTAGCGGGGGGTACTGAGCAGTTCTTC.